This entry describes one TCR beta chain. This entry is derived from a study of shared T cell receptors in the human thymus. V lost 0 bases, J lost 0 bases, and 8 bases lay in between. This CDR3 spans 15 amino acids. Germline-derived CDR1 and CDR2 are SGHVS and FNYEAQ. Libraries were prepared by immunoSEQ multiplex PCR; TCRdb keeps only in-frame clonotypes and omits some of them. The table lists approximately 730,000 clones, 70% to 90% of them singletons. The same sample was also studied in work on human thymus T cells.

The V gene is TRBV7-6, the J gene TRBJ1-1, with D maybe TRBD1 (5 bases). Source material: thymocytes. The TCR originated in a girl younger than two with a congenital heart defect. The CDR3 coding sequence is TGTGCCAGCAGCTTAGCCACGACAGTGAACACTGAAGCTTTCTTT. Translating gives CASSLATTVNTEAFF.